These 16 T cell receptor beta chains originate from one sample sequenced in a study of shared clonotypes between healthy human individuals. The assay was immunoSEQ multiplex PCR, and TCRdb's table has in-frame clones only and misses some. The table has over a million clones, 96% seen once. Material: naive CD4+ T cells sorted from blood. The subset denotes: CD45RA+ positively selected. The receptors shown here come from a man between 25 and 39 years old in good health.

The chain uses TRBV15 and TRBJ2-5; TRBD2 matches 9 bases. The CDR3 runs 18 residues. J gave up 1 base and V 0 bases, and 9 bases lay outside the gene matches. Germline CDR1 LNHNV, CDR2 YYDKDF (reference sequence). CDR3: CATSRDFTETSGQETQYF. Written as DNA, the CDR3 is TGTGCCACCAGCAGAGATTTTACCGAGACTAGCGGCCAAGAGACCCAGTACTTC. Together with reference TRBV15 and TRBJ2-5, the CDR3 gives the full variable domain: DAMVIQNPRYQVTQFGKPVTLSCSQTLNHNVMYWYQQKSSQAPKLLFHYYDKDFNNEADTPDNFQSRRPNTSFCFLDIRSPGLGDTAMYLCATSRDFTETSGQETQYFGPGTRLLVL.

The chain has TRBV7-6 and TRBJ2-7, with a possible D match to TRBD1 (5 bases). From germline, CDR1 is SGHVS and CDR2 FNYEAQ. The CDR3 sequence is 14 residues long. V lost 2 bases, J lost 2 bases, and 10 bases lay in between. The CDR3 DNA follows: TGTGCCAGCAGCTTACGGCCAGGGACCTACGAGCAGTACTTC. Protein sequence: CASSLRPGTYEQYF.

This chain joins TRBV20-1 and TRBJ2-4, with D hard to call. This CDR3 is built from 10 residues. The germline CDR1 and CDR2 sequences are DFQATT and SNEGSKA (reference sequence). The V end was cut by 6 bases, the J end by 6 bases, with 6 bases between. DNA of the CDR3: TGCAGTGCCCTCCTAAACATTCAGTACTTC. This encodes CSALLNIQYF.

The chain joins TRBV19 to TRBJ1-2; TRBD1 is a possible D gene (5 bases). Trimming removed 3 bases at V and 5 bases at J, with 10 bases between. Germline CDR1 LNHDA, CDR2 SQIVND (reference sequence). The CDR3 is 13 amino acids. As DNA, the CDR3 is TGTGCCAGTAGTATGGGGCAGCGTTATGGCTACACCTTC. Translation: CASSMGQRYGYTF.

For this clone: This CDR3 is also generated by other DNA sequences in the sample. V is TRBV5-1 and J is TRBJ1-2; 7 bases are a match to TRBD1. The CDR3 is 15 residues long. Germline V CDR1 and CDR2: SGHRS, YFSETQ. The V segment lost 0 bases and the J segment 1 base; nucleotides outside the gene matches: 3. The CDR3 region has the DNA TGCGCCAGCAGCTTGGGACAGGGCGTTAACTATGGCTACACCTTC. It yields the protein CASSLGQGVNYGYTF.

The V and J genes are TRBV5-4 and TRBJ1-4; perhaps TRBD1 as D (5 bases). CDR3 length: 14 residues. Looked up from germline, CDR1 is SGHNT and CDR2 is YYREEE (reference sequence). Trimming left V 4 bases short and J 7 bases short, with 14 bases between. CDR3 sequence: CASSGDRGGEKLFF. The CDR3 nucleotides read TGTGCCAGCAGCGGCGACAGAGGTGGTGAAAAACTGTTTTTT.

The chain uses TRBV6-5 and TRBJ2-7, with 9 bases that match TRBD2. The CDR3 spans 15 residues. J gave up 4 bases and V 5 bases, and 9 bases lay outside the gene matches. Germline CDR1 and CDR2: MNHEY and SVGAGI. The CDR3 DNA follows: TGTGCCAGCAGTCCCTATAGCGGGAGAGGTTACGAGCAGTACTTC. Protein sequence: CASSPYSGRGYEQYF.

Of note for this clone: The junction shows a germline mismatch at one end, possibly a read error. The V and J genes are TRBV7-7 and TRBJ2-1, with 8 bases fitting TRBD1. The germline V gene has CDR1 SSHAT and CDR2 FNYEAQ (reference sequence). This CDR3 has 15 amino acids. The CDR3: CASSLDATGDHEQFF. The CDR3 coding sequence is TGTGCTAGCAGCTTAGATGCGACAGGGGACCATGAGCAGTTCTTC.

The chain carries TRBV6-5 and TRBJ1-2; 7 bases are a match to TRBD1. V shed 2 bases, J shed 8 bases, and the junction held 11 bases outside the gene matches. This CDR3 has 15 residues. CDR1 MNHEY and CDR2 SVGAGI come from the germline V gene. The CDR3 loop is CASSYIRQGDRGYTF. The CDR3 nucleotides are TGTGCCAGCAGTTACATCCGACAGGGCGATCGGGGCTACACCTTC.

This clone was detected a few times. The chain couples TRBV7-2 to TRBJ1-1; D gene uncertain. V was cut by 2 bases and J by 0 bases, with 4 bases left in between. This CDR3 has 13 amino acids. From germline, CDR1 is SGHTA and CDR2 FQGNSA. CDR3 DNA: TGTGCCAGCAGCTTAAGCATGAACACTGAAGCTTTCTTT. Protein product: CASSLSMNTEAFF.

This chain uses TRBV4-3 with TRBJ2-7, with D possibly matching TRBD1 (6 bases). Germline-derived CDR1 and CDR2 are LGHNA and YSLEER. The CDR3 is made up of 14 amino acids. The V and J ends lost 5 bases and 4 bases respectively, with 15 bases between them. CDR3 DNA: TGCGCCAGCAGCAAAACTTCACAGGGATACGAGCAGTACTTC. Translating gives CASSKTSQGYEQYF.

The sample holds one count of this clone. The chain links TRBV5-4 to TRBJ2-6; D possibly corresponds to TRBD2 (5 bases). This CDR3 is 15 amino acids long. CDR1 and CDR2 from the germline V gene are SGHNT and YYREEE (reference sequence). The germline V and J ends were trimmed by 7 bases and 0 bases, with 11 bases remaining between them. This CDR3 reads CASSIGSSGANVLTF. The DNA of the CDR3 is TGTGCCAGCTCTATAGGGAGCTCTGGGGCCAACGTCCTGACTTTC.

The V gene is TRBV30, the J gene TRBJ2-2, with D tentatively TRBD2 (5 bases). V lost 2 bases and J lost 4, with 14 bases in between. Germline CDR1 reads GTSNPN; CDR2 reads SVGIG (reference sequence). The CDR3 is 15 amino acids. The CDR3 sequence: CAWSIEGSVTGELFF. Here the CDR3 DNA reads TGTGCCTGGAGTATCGAGGGTAGCGTCACCGGGGAGCTGTTTTTT. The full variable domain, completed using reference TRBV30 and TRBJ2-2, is SQTIHQWPATLVQPVGSPLSLECTVEGTSNPNLYWYRQAAGRGLQLLFYSVGIGQISSEVPQNLSASRPQDRQFILSSKKLLLSDSGFYLCAWSIEGSVTGELFFGEGSRLTVL.

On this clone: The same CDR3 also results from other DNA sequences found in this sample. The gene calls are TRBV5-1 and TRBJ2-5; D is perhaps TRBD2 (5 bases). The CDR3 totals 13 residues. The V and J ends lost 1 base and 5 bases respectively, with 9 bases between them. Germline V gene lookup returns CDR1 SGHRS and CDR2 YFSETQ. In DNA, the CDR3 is TGCGCCAGCAGCTTGAGAGGGCTCGAGACCCAGTACTTC. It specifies CASSLRGLETQYF.

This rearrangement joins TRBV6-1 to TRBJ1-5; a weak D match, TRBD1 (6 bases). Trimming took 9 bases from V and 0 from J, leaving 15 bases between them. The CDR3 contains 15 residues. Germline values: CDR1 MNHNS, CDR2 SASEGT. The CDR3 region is CASKGGSNSNQPQHF. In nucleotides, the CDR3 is TGTGCCAGTAAGGGGGGCAGCAATAGCAATCAGCCCCAGCATTTT.

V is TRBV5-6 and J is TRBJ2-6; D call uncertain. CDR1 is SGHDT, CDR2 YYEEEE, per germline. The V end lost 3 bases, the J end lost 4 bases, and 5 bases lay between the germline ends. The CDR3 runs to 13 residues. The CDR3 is CASSSFGANVLTF. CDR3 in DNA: TGTGCCAGCAGCTCCTTCGGGGCCAACGTCCTGACTTTC.